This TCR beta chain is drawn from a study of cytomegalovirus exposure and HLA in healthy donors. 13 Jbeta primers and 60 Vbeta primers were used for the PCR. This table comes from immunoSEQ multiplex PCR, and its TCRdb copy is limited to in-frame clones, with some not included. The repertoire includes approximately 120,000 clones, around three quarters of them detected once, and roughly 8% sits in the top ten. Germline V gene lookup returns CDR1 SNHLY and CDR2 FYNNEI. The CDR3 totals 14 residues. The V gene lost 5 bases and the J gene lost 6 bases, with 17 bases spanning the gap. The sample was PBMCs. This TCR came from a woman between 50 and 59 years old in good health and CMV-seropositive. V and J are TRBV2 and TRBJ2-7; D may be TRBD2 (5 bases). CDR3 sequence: CASSRELRNSEQYF. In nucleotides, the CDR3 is TGTGCCAGCAGTAGGGAGTTACGGAATTCCGAGCAGTACTTC.